A selection of T cell receptor beta chains follows, all from one sample in a study of blood T cell repertoires in COVID-19. Repertoires were generated with immunoSEQ multiplex PCR, while TCRdb's copy carries only in-frame clones and drops some. The sample has approximately 70,000 clones, over 80% seen once. Sequenced material: peripheral blood. The receptors come from a man older than 75 with active or convalescent COVID-19. CDR3s include the opening cysteine and the closing phenylalanine or tryptophan. Each record gives: D gene, V gene, J gene, clone size, CDR3 protein, CDR3 DNA. A D gene is named only where the DNA matches it firmly. Clone size is not always given. Where it is, it says once, few, many or a class for expanded clones.

D gene: TRBD1; V gene: TRBV5-1; J gene: TRBJ2-7; clone size: NA; CDR3 protein: CASSPRGGTGSYEQYF; CDR3 DNA: TGCGCCAGCAGCCCAAGAGGGGGGACAGGGTCCTACGAGCAGTACTTC
D gene: NA; V gene: TRBV28; J gene: TRBJ1-2; clone size: NA; CDR3 protein: CASSLGDLLAGGYTF; CDR3 DNA: TGTGCCAGCAGTTTAGGGGACCTTCTAGCGGGTGGCTACACCTTC
D gene: NA; V gene: TRBV9; J gene: TRBJ1-3; clone size: NA; CDR3 protein: CASSVAASSGNTIYF; CDR3 DNA: TGTGCCAGCAGCGTTGCAGCGTCCTCTGGAAACACCATATATTTT
D gene: TRBD1; V gene: TRBV5-1; J gene: TRBJ2-7; clone size: NA; CDR3 protein: CASSPGTGRGYEQYF; CDR3 DNA: TGCGCCAGCAGCCCAGGGACAGGGAGGGGGTACGAGCAGTACTTC
D gene: NA; V gene: TRBV3-1/TRBV3-2; J gene: TRBJ1-1; clone size: NA; CDR3 protein: CASSQVVEGYTEAFF; CDR3 DNA: TGTGCCAGCAGCCAAGTGGTGGAGGGGTACACTGAAGCTTTCTTT
D gene: NA; V gene: TRBV5-6; J gene: TRBJ2-1; clone size: once; CDR3 protein: CASSLRRVSYNEQFF; CDR3 DNA: TGTGCCAGCAGCTTGAGGCGGGTCTCCTACAATGAGCAGTTCTTC
D gene: NA; V gene: TRBV2; J gene: TRBJ2-6; clone size: NA; CDR3 protein: CASRSSGANVLTF; CDR3 DNA: TGTGCCAGCAGGAGTTCTGGGGCCAACGTCCTGACTTTC
D gene: TRBD2; V gene: TRBV28; J gene: TRBJ2-1; clone size: NA; CDR3 protein: CASTILRGLASGEQFF; CDR3 DNA: TGTGCCAGCACCATCCTGAGGGGACTAGCCAGTGGTGAGCAGTTCTTC
D gene: NA; V gene: TRBV4-1; J gene: TRBJ1-2; clone size: NA; CDR3 protein: CASSQVNSRGYTF; CDR3 DNA: TGCGCCAGCAGCCAAGTGAATAGCCGTGGCTACACCTTC
D gene: NA; V gene: TRBV4-1; J gene: TRBJ1-1; clone size: NA; CDR3 protein: CASSLPLATEAFF; CDR3 DNA: TGCGCCAGCAGCCTCCCGCTAGCCACTGAAGCTTTCTTT
D gene: NA; V gene: TRBV6-1; J gene: TRBJ2-1; clone size: NA; CDR3 protein: CASSEGGSYGEQFF; CDR3 DNA: TGTGCCAGCAGTGAAGGGGGCTCCTACGGTGAGCAGTTCTTC
D gene: TRBD1; V gene: TRBV6-5; J gene: TRBJ2-5; clone size: NA; CDR3 protein: CASRESGTGYETQYF; CDR3 DNA: TGTGCCAGCAGGGAGTCGGGGACAGGGTACGAGACCCAGTACTTC
D gene: NA; V gene: TRBV5-1; J gene: TRBJ2-3; clone size: NA; CDR3 protein: CASSSTGPTDTQYF; CDR3 DNA: TGCGCCAGCAGCTCCACAGGACCCACAGATACGCAGTATTTT
D gene: TRBD1; V gene: TRBV2; J gene: TRBJ2-5; clone size: NA; CDR3 protein: CASSEEQGKRETQYF; CDR3 DNA: TGTGCCAGCAGTGAAGAACAGGGGAAGCGGGAGACCCAGTACTTC
D gene: TRBD1; V gene: TRBV5-4; J gene: TRBJ1-3; clone size: NA; CDR3 protein: CASSRQGGGNTIYF; CDR3 DNA: TGTGCCAGCAGTCGACAGGGTGGTGGAAACACCATATATTTT
D gene: NA; V gene: TRBV5-1; J gene: TRBJ2-1; clone size: NA; CDR3 protein: CASSPNTQGEQFF; CDR3 DNA: TGCGCCAGCAGCCCTAACACTCAGGGGGAGCAGTTCTTC
D gene: NA; V gene: TRBV5-4; J gene: TRBJ2-1; clone size: NA; CDR3 protein: CASPGRYEQFF; CDR3 DNA: TGTGCCAGCCCCGGGAGATATGAGCAGTTCTTC
D gene: TRBD2; V gene: TRBV15; J gene: TRBJ2-5; clone size: NA; CDR3 protein: CATRPTSGSIYQETQYF; CDR3 DNA: TGTGCCACCAGGCCGACTAGCGGGAGTATTTACCAAGAGACCCAGTACTTC
D gene: NA; V gene: TRBV12-3/TRBV12-4; J gene: TRBJ1-2; clone size: NA; CDR3 protein: CASSISNSYTF; CDR3 DNA: TGTGCCAGCAGTATTTCTAATAGCTACACCTTC
D gene: TRBD2; V gene: TRBV12-5; J gene: TRBJ2-1; clone size: NA; CDR3 protein: CASGLGGTSVTYNEQFF; CDR3 DNA: TGTGCTAGTGGTTTGGGTGGGACTAGCGTAACCTACAATGAGCAGTTCTTC
D gene: TRBD1; V gene: TRBV7-2; J gene: TRBJ2-5; clone size: NA; CDR3 protein: CASRSVGQKQETQYF; CDR3 DNA: TGTGCCAGCAGGTCCGTGGGACAGAAACAAGAGACCCAGTACTTC
D gene: NA; V gene: TRBV18; J gene: TRBJ1-2; clone size: NA; CDR3 protein: CASSPRTNYGYTF; CDR3 DNA: TGTGCCAGCTCACCCAGAACTAACTATGGCTACACCTTC
D gene: NA; V gene: TRBV4-1; J gene: TRBJ2-5; clone size: NA; CDR3 protein: CASSQRYPQGAQETQYF; CDR3 DNA: TGCGCCAGCAGCCAAAGATACCCTCAAGGGGCCCAAGAGACCCAGTACTTC
D gene: TRBD2; V gene: TRBV7-2; J gene: TRBJ2-5; clone size: once; CDR3 protein: CASSLVGASGTGTQYF; CDR3 DNA: TGTGCCAGCAGCTTAGTTGGGGCTAGCGGGACTGGGACCCAGTACTTC
D gene: TRBD2; V gene: TRBV5-6; J gene: TRBJ2-1; clone size: NA; CDR3 protein: CASSQGLAAYNEQFF; CDR3 DNA: TGTGCCAGCAGCCAGGGACTAGCAGCCTACAATGAGCAGTTCTTC
D gene: NA; V gene: TRBV4-1; J gene: TRBJ2-1; clone size: NA; CDR3 protein: CASSRRTGLERYNEQFF; CDR3 DNA: TGCGCCAGCAGCCGGCGCACCGGACTCGAGCGATACAATGAGCAGTTCTTC
D gene: NA; V gene: TRBV6-1; J gene: TRBJ1-5; clone size: NA; CDR3 protein: CASSEAAINQPQHF; CDR3 DNA: TGTGCCAGCAGTGAAGCGGCCATCAATCAGCCCCAGCATTTT
D gene: TRBD1; V gene: TRBV28; J gene: TRBJ1-2; clone size: NA; CDR3 protein: CASSLPGTGSYGYTF; CDR3 DNA: TGTGCCAGCAGTTTACCCGGGACAGGGAGCTATGGCTACACCTTC
D gene: NA; V gene: TRBV4-1; J gene: TRBJ1-6; clone size: NA; CDR3 protein: CASSQDRGNSPLHF; CDR3 DNA: TGCGCCAGCAGCCAAGACCGGGGGAATTCACCCCTCCACTTT
D gene: NA; V gene: TRBV19; J gene: TRBJ2-7; clone size: NA; CDR3 protein: CASSISRGGNDEQYF; CDR3 DNA: TGTGCCAGTAGTATTAGTAGAGGGGGAAACGACGAGCAGTACTTC
D gene: TRBD1; V gene: TRBV7-2; J gene: TRBJ2-7; clone size: NA; CDR3 protein: CASSLAGTAAYEQYF; CDR3 DNA: TGTGCCAGCAGCTTAGCCGGGACAGCCGCCTACGAGCAGTACTTC
D gene: NA; V gene: TRBV28; J gene: TRBJ1-4; clone size: NA; CDR3 protein: CASRTWGGEKLFF; CDR3 DNA: TGTGCCAGCAGAACATGGGGGGGTGAAAAACTGTTTTTT
D gene: TRBD1; V gene: TRBV7-2; J gene: TRBJ1-2; clone size: NA; CDR3 protein: CASSLLVSGGAGYTF; CDR3 DNA: TGTGCCAGCAGCTTGTTAGTTTCAGGGGGAGCTGGCTACACCTTC
D gene: TRBD1; V gene: TRBV19; J gene: TRBJ2-6; clone size: NA; CDR3 protein: CASHPYQGQSSGANVLTF; CDR3 DNA: TGTGCCAGCCACCCCTATCAGGGACAGAGCTCTGGGGCCAACGTCCTGACTTTC
D gene: TRBD2; V gene: TRBV6-5; J gene: TRBJ2-1; clone size: NA; CDR3 protein: CASSRLAGTYNEQFF; CDR3 DNA: TGTGCCAGCAGTCGACTAGCGGGCACCTACAATGAGCAGTTCTTC
D gene: NA; V gene: TRBV2; J gene: TRBJ1-2; clone size: NA; CDR3 protein: CASKVRQDLSGYTF; CDR3 DNA: TGTGCCAGCAAGGTGAGACAGGACTTGTCTGGCTACACCTTC
D gene: NA; V gene: TRBV13; J gene: TRBJ2-1; clone size: NA; CDR3 protein: CASSLWTSRSYNEQFF; CDR3 DNA: TGTGCCAGCAGCTTGTGGACATCCCGCTCCTACAATGAGCAGTTCTTC
D gene: NA; V gene: TRBV6-1; J gene: TRBJ1-1; clone size: NA; CDR3 protein: CASSAPRMAFF; CDR3 DNA: TGTGCCAGCAGCGCCCCGAGGATGGCTTTCTTT
D gene: NA; V gene: TRBV27; J gene: TRBJ2-2; clone size: NA; CDR3 protein: CASSQRGQYGTHHTGELFF; CDR3 DNA: TGTGCCAGCAGTCAAAGGGGACAGTACGGGACTCATCACACCGGGGAGCTGTTTTTT
D gene: NA; V gene: TRBV5-1; J gene: TRBJ1-2; clone size: NA; CDR3 protein: CASSLAKTENNYGYTF; CDR3 DNA: TGCGCCAGCAGCTTGGCTAAGACAGAAAATAACTATGGCTACACCTTC
D gene: NA; V gene: TRBV7-2; J gene: TRBJ2-5; clone size: once; CDR3 protein: CASSPARGAETQYF; CDR3 DNA: TGTGCCAGCAGCCCAGCCCGGGGAGCGGAGACCCAGTACTTC
D gene: TRBD1; V gene: TRBV7-9; J gene: TRBJ2-2; clone size: NA; CDR3 protein: CASSQYRGQNTGELFF; CDR3 DNA: TGTGCCAGCAGCCAATACAGGGGCCAGAACACCGGGGAGCTGTTTTTT
D gene: TRBD2; V gene: TRBV5-1; J gene: TRBJ2-4; clone size: NA; CDR3 protein: CASSPGEGLAKNIQYF; CDR3 DNA: TGCGCCAGCAGCCCCGGGGAGGGGCTAGCCAAAAACATTCAGTACTTC
D gene: NA; V gene: TRBV5-1; J gene: TRBJ1-1; clone size: NA; CDR3 protein: CASSSSGTIAAEAFF; CDR3 DNA: TGCGCCAGCAGCTCGTCCGGGACAATAGCAGCTGAAGCTTTCTTT
D gene: NA; V gene: TRBV5-1; J gene: TRBJ2-5; clone size: NA; CDR3 protein: CASRFGAMQVETQYF; CDR3 DNA: TGCGCCAGCAGATTTGGGGCAATGCAGGTGGAGACCCAGTACTTC
D gene: TRBD1; V gene: TRBV28; J gene: TRBJ2-2; clone size: NA; CDR3 protein: CASSGTGRTGELFF; CDR3 DNA: TGTGCCAGTTCCGGGACAGGGCGAACCGGGGAGCTGTTTTTT